The clone carrying this TCR beta chain has a count of ten or more. Its antigen is currently unknown. The data originate from a study of identical twins. Study conclusions and caveats: For monozygotic twins, models underestimated out-of-frame TCR alpha sharing. Invariant MAIT and iNKT cells are populations that could partly confound zero-insertion analyses.

Trimming stripped 3 bases from V and 0 bases from J, with 10 bases between. From germline, CDR1 is SGHKS and CDR2 YYEKEE (reference sequence). The CDR3 covers 16 residues. Unique molecular identifiers were in the cDNA, with template-switch universal primer binding. Each CDR3 protein is one row after TCRdb ran MiXCR on the 5' RACE reads. The sample lists hundreds of thousands of distinct CDR3 sequences, more than 9% occurring once. This same sample was also taken into another study, of yellow fever vaccine responses in identical twins.

This TCR came from a woman younger than 30 in good health. Material for sequencing was PBMCs. The genes are TRBV5-5 and TRBJ2-6, with D uncertain. Here the CDR3 DNA reads TGTGCCAGCAGCTCCATCACGGGCTCTGGGGCCAACGTCCTGACTTTC. Encoded protein: CASSSITGSGANVLTF. Drawing the rest from reference TRBV5-5 and TRBJ2-6, the complete variable domain is DAGVTQSPTHLIKTRGQQVTLRCSPISGHKSVSWYQQVLGQGPQFIFQYYEKEERGRGNFPDRFSARQFPNYSSELNVNALLLGDSALYLCASSSITGSGANVLTFGAGSRLTVL.